This T cell receptor beta chain derives from a study of CD8+CD57+ T cells in acquired aplastic anemia. Study-wide background: Sorted CD4+ and CD8+ cell DNA averaged around 3 ug.

For CDR3 and TCR beta VDJ profiling, genomic DNA was the template used. TCRdb re-called the reads with MiXCR, one entry per CDR3 protein. The top ten hold roughly 43% of the sample, which has approximately 180,000 distinct CDR3 sequences, 55% to 65% seen once. This clonotype was observed at least ten times. As yet, its antigen is unknown. Study-wide findings and caveats: Patients and controls shared over 25 CD8+ CDR3 sequences, highly expressed in patients. With respect to CD8+ Simpson's diversity, patients and controls did not differ significantly.

CD8+CD57+ cell expansion, shown by flow cytometry, had occurred in the patients selected for sequencing. No therapy had been given to the patients at the time of blood sampling. The CDR3 contains 15 residues. V lost 3 bases and J lost 2, with 13 bases in between. Germline V gene data show CDR1 as LNHDA and CDR2 as SQIVND (reference sequence). The sequence came from a human donor with aplastic anemia. This chain uses TRBV19 with TRBJ1-2, with D possibly matching TRBD1 (6 bases). The sequenced material came from sorted CD4+, CD8+, or CD8+CD57+ T cells (not recorded which) from PBMCs. CDR3 region: CASSIQGLENYGYTF. The CDR3 region has the DNA TGTGCCAGTAGTATCCAGGGGTTGGAGAACTATGGCTACACCTTC.